These T cell receptor beta chains were read from a single sample in a study of RUNX1 and TCR beta rearrangement in T-cell leukemia. TCRdb re-called the PCR reads through MiXCR, storing one row per CDR3 protein. The table lists approximately 280 distinct CDR3 sequences, 31% of them singletons. The sample consisted of blood. The receptors stem from a male donor with T-cell acute lymphoblastic leukemia. CDR3s leave out the opening cysteine and the closing phenylalanine or tryptophan. Rows give clone size only sometimes, using once, few, many, or a class for an expanded clone.

CDR3aa	abundance	v_gene
ASSQGNSVNSYSEQF	once	TRBV3-1
ASSQGATRYGNTIY	medium-sized	TRBV4-3
ASSQRPDSPLH	medium-sized	TRBV7-8
ASSLKLTRAVSYEQY	.	TRBV18
ASSPSDRMNTEAF	large	TRBV4-1
ASSLTRAARNYGYT	.	TRBV14
ASSPSQESTGELF	few	TRBV11-2
ASSEVGVSGYT	medium-sized	TRBV10-2
ASSIYPSYNSPLH	large	TRBV19
SVGTGQSYGYT	.	TRBV29-1
ASSASPWQGEWWTEAF	.	TRBV19
SASDYSSSYGYT	.	TRBV20-1
ASSTTGLIEKLF	medium-sized	TRBV5-1